The 18 T cell receptor beta chains below were found in one sample sequenced in a study of T cells in women clearing cervical HPV infection. Sequencing was performed with immunoSEQ multiplex PCR; in TCRdb, only in-frame clones are kept and a portion is missing. Here the sample table reports around 20,000 clones. The sequenced sample was blood buffy coat. Receptor source: a woman between 18 and 70 years old with a cervical HPV16 infection that either progressed to CIN3+ or cleared (not recorded which).

Turning to this clone: The read ends 3 residues before the CDR3 terminus; that terminus is restored from the germline J gene. The genes are TRBV7-9 and TRBJ2-7; D gene uncertain. Trimming shortened V by 5 bases and J by 2 bases, and 10 bases separated the two germline ends. The CDR3 consists of 13 residues. Germline V gives CDR1 SEHNR, CDR2 FQNEAQ (reference sequence). Incomplete CDR3 DNA: TGTGCCAGCAGCCCTAACGATCCCTACGAG. Translated: CASSPNDPYE. In full, the CDR3 is CASSPNDPYEQYF. The full variable domain, its missing parts supplied by reference TRBV7-9 and TRBJ2-7, is DTGVSQNPRHKITKRGQNVTFRCDPISEHNRLYWYRQTLGQGPEFLTYFQNEAQLEKSRLLSDRFSAERPKGSFSTLEIQRTEQGDSAMYLCASSPNDPYEQYFGPGTRLTVT.

For this clone: The observed sequence ends 3 residues before the CDR3 terminus, with the missing tail filled in from the germline J gene. The chain is built from TRBV28 and TRBJ1-2; D is uncertain. This CDR3 contains 11 residues. Germline values: CDR1 MDHEN, CDR2 SYDVKM. Trimming left V 5 bases short and J 2 bases short, with 3 bases between. CDR3 protein: CASSLNYGYTF. The sequenced CDR3 bases are TGTGCCAGCAGTCTGAACTATGGC.

Worth noting for this clone: The sequence runs out 3 residues before the end of the CDR3; the remainder is reconstructed from the germline J gene. The V call is TRBV7-9, the J call TRBJ1-2, with 7 nucleotides matching TRBD1. V was pared by 2 bases and J by 6 bases, with 3 bases of the junction left unmatched. The CDR3 is 13 amino acids. Germline V gene lookup returns CDR1 SEHNR and CDR2 FQNEAQ (reference sequence). The CDR3 DNA, read in part, is TGTGCCAGCAGCTTAAGGACAGGTGATGGC. Translation: CASSLRTGDG. From start to end, the CDR3 is CASSLRTGDGYTF.

CDR3 amino acids: CASSFGPGEKLFF. The sequenced part of the CDR3 DNA is TGCGCCAGCAGCTTTGGTCCGGGGGAAAAA. The chain links TRBV5-1 to TRBJ1-4, with unresolved D. The observed sequence ends 3 residues before the CDR3 terminus, with the missing tail filled in from the germline J gene. V gave up 2 bases and J gave up 8 bases, with 10 bases separating them. The CDR3 loop spans 13 amino acids. The germline V gene encodes CDR1 SGHRS and CDR2 YFSETQ.

With respect to this clone: The CDR3 end lies 3 residues beyond the end of the read and is filled in from the germline J gene. The chain couples TRBV30 to TRBJ2-7; D not resolved. Trimming took 1 base from V and 2 from J, leaving 6 bases between them. From germline, CDR1 is GTSNPN and CDR2 SVGIG (reference sequence). CDR3 size: 12 residues. The sequenced part of the CDR3 DNA is TGTGCCTGGAGTGCGCACACCTACGAG. Translation gives CAWSAHTYE. In full, the CDR3 is CAWSAHTYEQYF.

With respect to this clone: The read terminates 3 residues before the CDR3 end, so the remaining end is supplied by the germline J gene. The chain uses TRBV7-6 and TRBJ2-1; 8 nucleotides line up with TRBD2. Germline V gives CDR1 SGHVS, CDR2 FNYEAQ. V trimming: 5 bases; J trimming: 0 bases; junction bases outside the gene matches: 3. This CDR3 has 15 residues. The CDR3 spells CASSQSGGSYNEQFF. Incomplete CDR3 DNA: TGTGCCAGCAGCCAAAGCGGGGGCTCCTACAATGAG.

With regard to this clone: Read coverage stops 3 residues before the CDR3 terminus; the germline J gene supplies the remainder. The chain is built from TRBV5-1 and TRBJ2-5, with TRBD1 matching 7 bases. The CDR3 length is 15 residues. CDR1 is SGHRS, CDR2 YFSETQ, per germline. The V segment lost 6 bases and the J segment 4 bases; nucleotides outside the gene matches: 12. The sequenced part of the CDR3 DNA is TGCGCCAGCACCATCCACATCGACAGGGTAGAGACC. Translation: CASTIHIDRVET. The entire CDR3 reads CASTIHIDRVETQYF. Using reference TRBV5-1 and TRBJ2-5 for the parts outside the CDR3, the full variable domain is KAGVTQTPRYLIKTRGQQVTLSCSPISGHRSVSWYQQTPGQGLQFLFEYFSETQRNKGNFPGRFSGRQFSNSRSEMNVSTLELGDSALYLCASTIHIDRVETQYFGPGTRLLVL.

Details on this clone: From the germline J gene comes the end of the CDR3, since the read stops 3 residues before it. This chain joins TRBV10-2 and TRBJ2-7; a weak D match, TRBD1 (6 bases). Germline V gene data show CDR1 as WSHSY and CDR2 as SAAADI. Trimming shortened V by 3 bases and J by 4 bases, and 19 bases separated the two germline ends. The CDR3 covers 16 residues. Incomplete CDR3 DNA: TGCGCCAGCAGTGAACCGGACAGCTCCGGGCGGTACGAG. Protein product: CASSEPDSSGRYE. The full CDR3 protein reads CASSEPDSSGRYEQYF.

As regards this clone: The missing CDR3 end, 3 residues past where the read stops, is filled in from the germline J gene. V is TRBV20-1 and J is TRBJ1-2, with 8 bases fitting TRBD1. This CDR3 is 14 amino acids long. CDR1 and CDR2 (germline): DFQATT, SNEGSKA (reference sequence). Unmatched junction bases numbered 9, after V lost 5 bases and J lost 4 bases. CDR3 residues: CSAARTGFVYGYTF. The DNA read from the CDR3 is TGCAGTGCTGCCCGGACAGGGTTCGTCTATGGC.

Worth noting for this clone: The CDR3 end lies 3 residues beyond the end of the read and is filled in from the germline J gene. The chain recombines TRBV7-2 with TRBJ1-5; no clear D gene. This CDR3 has 14 amino acids. Germline V lookup: CDR1 SGHTA, CDR2 FQGNSA. V lost 4 bases and J lost 0, with 7 bases in between. CDR3 region: CASSSQNSNQPQHF. CDR3 bases read: TGTGCCAGCAGCTCACAGAATAGCAATCAGCCC. The variable domain in full, completed from reference TRBV7-2 and TRBJ1-5, reads GAGVSQSPSNKVTEKGKDVELRCDPISGHTALYWYRQSLGQGLEFLIYFQGNSAPDKSGLPSDRFSAERTGGSVSTLTIQRTQQEDSAVYLCASSSQNSNQPQHFGDGTRLSIL.

Notes on this clone: From the germline J gene comes the end of the CDR3, since the read stops 3 residues before it. The chain carries TRBV7-8 and TRBJ2-7; TRBD2 might be the D (5 bases). Germline V lookup: CDR1 SGHVS, CDR2 FQNEAQ. CDR3 length: 14 residues. V lost 3 bases, J lost 0 bases, and 9 bases lay in between. The DNA read from the CDR3 is TGTGCCAGCAGCTTTGGACTGCGCTCCTACGAG. This codes for CASSFGLRSYE. The full CDR3 is CASSFGLRSYEQYF.

Note on this clone: With the read ending 3 residues before the CDR3 end, the germline J gene is used to fill in that end. The rearrangement links TRBV19 to TRBJ1-5; TRBD1 is a possible D gene (5 bases). The CDR3 spans 15 residues. V was pared by 7 bases and J by 1 base, with 14 bases between. In germline, CDR1 is LNHDA, CDR2 SQIVND (reference sequence). CDR3 DNA, as far as it was read: TGTGCCAGTAATTCAGGGACTGGCAGCAATCAGCCC. This sequence encodes CASNSGTGSNQP. The whole CDR3 protein reads CASNSGTGSNQPQHF.

As to this clone: The read terminates 3 residues before the CDR3 end, so the remaining end is supplied by the germline J gene. The chain combines TRBV29-1 with TRBJ2-7, with 9 bases fitting TRBD2. From germline, CDR1 is SQVTM and CDR2 ANQGSEA. The CDR3 is 13 amino acids. The ends lost 6 bases at V and 4 bases at J; junction bases unmatched: 7. Partial CDR3 DNA: TGCAGCGTGGGTACTAGCGGGTTTTACGAG. Its translation: CSVGTSGFYE. The whole CDR3 region reads CSVGTSGFYEQYF.

Points on this clone: Read coverage stops 3 residues before the CDR3 terminus; the germline J gene supplies the remainder. The chain couples TRBV5-1 to TRBJ2-7; maybe TRBD1 (5 bases). V lost 7 bases to trimming and J lost 5 bases, with 22 bases between them. CDR1 is SGHRS, CDR2 YFSETQ, per germline. The CDR3 is 15 residues long. CDR3 DNA, as far as it was read: TGCGCCAGCGGGGAAACCGGGTGGGGCTACAACGAG. Protein: CASGETGWGYNE. The whole CDR3 reads CASGETGWGYNEQYF.

The CDR3 DNA, read in part, is TGTGCCAGCAGCCCAGCCTGGGACAAAAGTTACGAG. As protein: CASSPAWDKSYE. The CDR3 in its entirety is CASSPAWDKSYEQYF. The chain employs TRBV11-2 and TRBJ2-7; a weak D match, TRBD1 (6 bases). The read ends 3 residues shy of where the CDR3 ends; the end is completed using the germline J gene. CDR1 and CDR2 from the germline V gene are SGHAT and FQNNGV. The CDR3 is 15 amino acids. With 5 bases removed from V and 4 bases from J, the gap between germline ends came to 18 bases. The variable domain in full, completed from reference TRBV11-2 and TRBJ2-7, reads EAGVAQSPRYKIIEKRQSVAFWCNPISGHATLYWYQQILGQGPKLLIQFQNNGVVDDSQLPKDRFSAERLKGVDSTLKIQPAKLEDSAVYLCASSPAWDKSYEQYFGPGTRLTVT.

As concerns this clone: Read sequence stops 3 residues before the CDR3 end, and the germline J gene provides the missing end. This sequence joins TRBV7-9 and TRBJ1-1, with D perhaps TRBD1 (5 bases). The V gene lost 3 bases and the J gene lost 6 bases, with 14 bases spanning the gap. This CDR3 region has 14 residues. CDR1 SEHNR and CDR2 FQNEAQ come from the germline V gene (reference sequence). The CDR3 loop reads CASSLDTQGAEAFF. The covered CDR3 bases are TGTGCCAGCAGCTTGGACACCCAGGGCGCTGAA.

Details on this clone: Read coverage stops 3 residues before the CDR3 terminus; the germline J gene supplies the remainder. The chain carries TRBV6-2 or TRBV6-3 and TRBJ1-5, with 7 bases identical to TRBD1. The germline gives CDR1 MNHEY, CDR2 SVGEGT. This CDR3 is 15 amino acids long. V was pared by 0 bases and J by 1 base, with 0 bases of the junction left unmatched. CDR3: CASSYSGQSNQPQHF. CDR3 bases read: TGTGCCAGCAGTTACTCGGGACAGAGCAATCAGCCC.

Details on this clone: The observed sequence ends 3 residues before the CDR3 terminus, with the missing tail filled in from the germline J gene. The rearrangement links TRBV7-2 to TRBJ2-3; 8 bases are a match to TRBD2. The trim removed 0 bases at V and 4 bases at J, leaving 9 bases unmatched. There are 17 residues in the CDR3. From germline, CDR1 is SGHTA and CDR2 FQGNSA. The sequenced part of the CDR3 DNA is TGTGCCAGCAGCTTAGCGCAGGTCGGGGGGGCCTCAGATACG. Translating gives CASSLAQVGGASDT. The whole CDR3 reads CASSLAQVGGASDTQYF.